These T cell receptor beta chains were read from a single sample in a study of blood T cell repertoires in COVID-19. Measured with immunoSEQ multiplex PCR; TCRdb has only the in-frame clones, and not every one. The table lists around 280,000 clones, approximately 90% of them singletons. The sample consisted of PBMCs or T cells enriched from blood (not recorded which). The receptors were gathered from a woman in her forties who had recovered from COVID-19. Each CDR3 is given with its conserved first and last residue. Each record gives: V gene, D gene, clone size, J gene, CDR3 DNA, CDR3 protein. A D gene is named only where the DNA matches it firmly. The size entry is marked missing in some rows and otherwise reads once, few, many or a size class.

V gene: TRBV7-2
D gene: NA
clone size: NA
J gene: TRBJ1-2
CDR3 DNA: TGTGCCAGCAGCTTACGGGGGAGTCCTGGCGGCTACACCTTC
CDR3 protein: CASSLRGSPGGYTF

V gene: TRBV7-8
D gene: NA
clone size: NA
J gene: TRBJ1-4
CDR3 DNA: TGTGCCAGCAGCTGGGGGGCAACTAATGAAAAACTGTTTTTT
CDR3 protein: CASSWGATNEKLFF

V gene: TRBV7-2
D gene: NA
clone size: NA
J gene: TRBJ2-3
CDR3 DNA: TGTGCCAGCAGCTTAGCGGGGACTAGCACAGATACGCAGTATTTT
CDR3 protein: CASSLAGTSTDTQYF

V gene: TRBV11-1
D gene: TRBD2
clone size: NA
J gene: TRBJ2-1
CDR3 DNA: TGTGCCAGCAGCGATACTAGCGGGAGGGCCTATGAGCAGTTCTTC
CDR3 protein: CASSDTSGRAYEQFF

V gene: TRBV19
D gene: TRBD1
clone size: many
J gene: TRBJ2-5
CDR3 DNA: TGTGCCAGTAGCCAGACAGGGGAAGGTTGGGAGACCCAGTACTTC
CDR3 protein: CASSQTGEGWETQYF

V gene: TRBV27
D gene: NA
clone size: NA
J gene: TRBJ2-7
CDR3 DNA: TGTGCCAGCAGTTGGGCAGACTCCTACGAGCAGTACTTC
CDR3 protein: CASSWADSYEQYF

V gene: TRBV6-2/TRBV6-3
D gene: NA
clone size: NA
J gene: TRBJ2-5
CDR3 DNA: TGTGCCAGCAGTTACTCCTACCGAGGGGAGACCCAGTACTTC
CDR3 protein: CASSYSYRGETQYF

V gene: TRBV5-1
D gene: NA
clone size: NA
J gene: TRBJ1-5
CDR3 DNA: TGCGCCAGCAGCTTGGACTATAGCAATCAGCCCCAGCATTTT
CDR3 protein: CASSLDYSNQPQHF

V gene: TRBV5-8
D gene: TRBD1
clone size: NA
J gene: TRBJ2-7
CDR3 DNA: TGTGCCAGCAGCGATAGCGCCGGACAGGGGGGCCGATACGAGCAGTACTTC
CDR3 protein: CASSDSAGQGGRYEQYF

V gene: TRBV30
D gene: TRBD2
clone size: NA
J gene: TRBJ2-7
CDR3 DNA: TGTGCCTGGAGTGTTCTAGCGGGAGTCTACGAGCAGTACTTC
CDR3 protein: CAWSVLAGVYEQYF

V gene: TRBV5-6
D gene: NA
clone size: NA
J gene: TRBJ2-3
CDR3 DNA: TGTGCCAGCAGCTCAGGGTCAGATACGCAGTATTTT
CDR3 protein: CASSSGSDTQYF

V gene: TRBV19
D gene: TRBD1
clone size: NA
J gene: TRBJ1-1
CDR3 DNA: TGTGCCAGTCAGCACAGGGGGGGAACCTCAAACACTGAAGCTTTCTTT
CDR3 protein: CASQHRGGTSNTEAFF

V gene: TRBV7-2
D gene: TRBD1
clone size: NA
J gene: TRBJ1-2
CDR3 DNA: TGTGCCAGCAGCGGATGGGGACAGGGAAACGCCTATGGCTACACCTTC
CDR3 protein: CASSGWGQGNAYGYTF

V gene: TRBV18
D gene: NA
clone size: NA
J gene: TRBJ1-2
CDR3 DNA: TGTGCCAGCTCGGCCGCAGGGGCAAAGGACTATGGCTACACCTTC
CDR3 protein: CASSAAGAKDYGYTF

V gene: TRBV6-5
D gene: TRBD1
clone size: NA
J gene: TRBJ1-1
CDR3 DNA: TGTGCCAGCAACAGGGGGCCGTCCACTGAAGCTTTCTTT
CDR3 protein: CASNRGPSTEAFF

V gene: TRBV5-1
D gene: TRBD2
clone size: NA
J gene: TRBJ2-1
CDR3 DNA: TGCGCCAGCAGCTTGCTCCTGACTAGCGGGAGATCCTACAATGAGCAGTTCTTC
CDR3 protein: CASSLLLTSGRSYNEQFF

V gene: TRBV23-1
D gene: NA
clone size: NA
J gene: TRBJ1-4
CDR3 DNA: TGCGCCAGCAGTCCCCAATGGGGAGGTGGTGAAAAACTGTTTTTT
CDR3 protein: CASSPQWGGGEKLFF

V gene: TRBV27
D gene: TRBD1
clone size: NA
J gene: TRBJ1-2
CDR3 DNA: TGTGCCAGCAGTAAACGGCCGGGACAGAGCCTTCCTAACTATGGCTACACCTTC
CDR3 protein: CASSKRPGQSLPNYGYTF

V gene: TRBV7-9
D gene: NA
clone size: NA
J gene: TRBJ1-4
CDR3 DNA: TGTGCCAGCAGCTTAGCCGGGACAGAAAAACTGTTTTTT
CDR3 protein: CASSLAGTEKLFF

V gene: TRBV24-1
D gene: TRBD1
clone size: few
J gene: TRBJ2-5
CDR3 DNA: TGTGCCACCAGTGCGCGGGGCCGGGACAGGGGAAAAGAGACCCAGTACTTC
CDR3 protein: CATSARGRDRGKETQYF

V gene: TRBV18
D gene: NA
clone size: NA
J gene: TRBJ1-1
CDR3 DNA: TGTGCCAGCTCACCGGTTCAAGGAGAGAACACTGAAGCTTTCTTT
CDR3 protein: CASSPVQGENTEAFF

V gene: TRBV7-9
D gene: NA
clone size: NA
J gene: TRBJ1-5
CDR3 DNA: TGTGCCAGCAGCGAGGCGACTCTCAATCAGCCCCAGCATTTT
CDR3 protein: CASSEATLNQPQHF

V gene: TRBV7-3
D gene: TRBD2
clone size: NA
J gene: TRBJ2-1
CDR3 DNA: TGTGCCAGCAGCCCCGGTGCCGGGACTATTAATGAGCAGTTCTTC
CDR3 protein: CASSPGAGTINEQFF

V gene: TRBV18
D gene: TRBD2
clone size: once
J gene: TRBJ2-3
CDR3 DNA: TGTGCCAGCTCATCCTCGACTAGCGTGCATTCAGATACGCAGTATTTT
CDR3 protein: CASSSSTSVHSDTQYF

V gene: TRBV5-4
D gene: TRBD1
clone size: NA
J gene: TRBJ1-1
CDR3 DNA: TGTGCCAGCAGCAGGGACAGGTTGAACACTGAAGCTTTCTTT
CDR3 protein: CASSRDRLNTEAFF

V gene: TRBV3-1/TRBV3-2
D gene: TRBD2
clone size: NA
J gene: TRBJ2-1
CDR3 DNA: TGTGCCAGCAGCCAAGAAGCCAGCGGGAGATACAATGAGCAGTTCTTC
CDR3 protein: CASSQEASGRYNEQFF

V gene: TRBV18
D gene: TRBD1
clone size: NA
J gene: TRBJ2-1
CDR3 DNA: TGTGCCAGCTCACCACCCGGGGCCAGGGGGCACGATGAGCAGTTCTTC
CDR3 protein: CASSPPGARGHDEQFF

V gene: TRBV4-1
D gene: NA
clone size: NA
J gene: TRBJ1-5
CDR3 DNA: TGCGCCAGCAGCCGAAGAGTCGGCAATCAGCCCCAGCATTTT
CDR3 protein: CASSRRVGNQPQHF

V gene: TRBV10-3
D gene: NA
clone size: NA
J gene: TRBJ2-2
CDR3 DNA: TGTGCCATCAGTGAGTCGGCAAGCACCGGGGAGCTGTTTTTT
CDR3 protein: CAISESASTGELFF

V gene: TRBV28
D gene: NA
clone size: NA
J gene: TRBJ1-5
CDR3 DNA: TGTGCCAGCAGTTTTAGGTGGGGGGGAAGTCAGCCCCAGCATTTT
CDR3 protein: CASSFRWGGSQPQHF

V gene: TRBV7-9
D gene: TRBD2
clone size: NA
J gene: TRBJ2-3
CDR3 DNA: TGTGCCAGCAGCTTAAGCGGGAGCTTGGATACGCAGTATTTT
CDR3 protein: CASSLSGSLDTQYF

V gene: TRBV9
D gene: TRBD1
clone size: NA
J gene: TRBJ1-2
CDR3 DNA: TGTGCCAGCAGCCCGACAGGGAACTATGGCTACACCTTC
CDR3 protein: CASSPTGNYGYTF

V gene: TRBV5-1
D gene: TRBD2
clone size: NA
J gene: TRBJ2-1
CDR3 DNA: TGCGCCAGCAGCCCGGGACTAGCAGACTCCTACAATGAGCAGTTCTTC
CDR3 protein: CASSPGLADSYNEQFF

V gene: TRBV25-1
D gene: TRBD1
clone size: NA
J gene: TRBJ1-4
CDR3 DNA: TGTGCCAGCAGTGACCCAGGGGGCGAGGCGGAAAAACTGTTTTTT
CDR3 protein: CASSDPGGEAEKLFF

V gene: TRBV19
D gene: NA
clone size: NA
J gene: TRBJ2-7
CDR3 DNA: TGTGCCAGTAGTATCAGTCCGGGGAACCCGGGCGAGCAGTACTTC
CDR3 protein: CASSISPGNPGEQYF

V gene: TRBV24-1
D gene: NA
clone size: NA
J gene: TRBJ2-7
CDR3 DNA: TGTGCCACCAGTGGTACCACCCCAGGGTCCTACGAGCAGTACTTC
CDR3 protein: CATSGTTPGSYEQYF

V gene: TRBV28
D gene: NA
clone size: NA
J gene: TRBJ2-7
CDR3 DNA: TGTGCCAGCAGTTTATCCCAGGGTTCCTACGAGCAGTACTTC
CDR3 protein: CASSLSQGSYEQYF

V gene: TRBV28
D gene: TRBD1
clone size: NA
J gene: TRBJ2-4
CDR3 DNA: TGTGCCAGCAGTTTATGGGCCAAGGGTGTGGGACAGGGACGAAACATTCAGTACTTC
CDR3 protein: CASSLWAKGVGQGRNIQYF

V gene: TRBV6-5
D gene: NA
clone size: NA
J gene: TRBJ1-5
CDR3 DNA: TGTGCCAGCAGTTACGGTGGCAGCAATCAGCCCCAGCATTTT
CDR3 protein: CASSYGGSNQPQHF

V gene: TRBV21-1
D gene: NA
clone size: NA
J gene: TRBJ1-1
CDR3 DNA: TGTGCCAGCAGCAAAGGGCGGGGGGAGGCCCCGAACACTGAAGCTTTCTTT
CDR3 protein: CASSKGRGEAPNTEAFF

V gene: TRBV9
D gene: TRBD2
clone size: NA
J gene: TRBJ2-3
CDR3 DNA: TGTGCCAGCAGCGTTGGACTAGCGGGGTTTCCTAGCACAGATACGCAGTATTTT
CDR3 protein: CASSVGLAGFPSTDTQYF

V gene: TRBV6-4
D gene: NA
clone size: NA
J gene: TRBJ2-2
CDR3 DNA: TGTGCCAGCAGGGACTTCTACACCGGGGAGCTGTTTTTT
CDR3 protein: CASRDFYTGELFF

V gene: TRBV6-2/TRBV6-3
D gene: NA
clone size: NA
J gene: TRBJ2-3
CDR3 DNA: TGTGCCAGCAGCCACCCCAGGGGGGGCACAGATACGCAGTATTTT
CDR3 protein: CASSHPRGGTDTQYF

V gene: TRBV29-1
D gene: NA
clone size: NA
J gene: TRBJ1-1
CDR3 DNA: TGCAGCGGCACTCGGAGTTCTGAAGCTTTCTTT
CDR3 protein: CSGTRSSEAFF

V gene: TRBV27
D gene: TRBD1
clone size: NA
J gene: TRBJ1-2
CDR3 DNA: TGTGCCAGCAGCGACCGGGACAGGGGAAGCTATGGCTACACCTTC
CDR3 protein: CASSDRDRGSYGYTF

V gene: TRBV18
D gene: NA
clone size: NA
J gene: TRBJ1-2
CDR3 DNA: TGTGCCAGCTCACCACAGTATTCCGGGGATTATGGCTACACCTTC
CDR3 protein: CASSPQYSGDYGYTF

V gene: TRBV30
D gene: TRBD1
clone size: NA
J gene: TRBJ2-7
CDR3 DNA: TGTGCCTGGAGCGATGACAGGGGGCAAGGCGAGCAGTACTTC
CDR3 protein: CAWSDDRGQGEQYF

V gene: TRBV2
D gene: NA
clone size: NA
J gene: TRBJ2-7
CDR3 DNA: TGTGCCAGCTCTCCAGCCTACGGAGGAGGCGGAGAGCAGTACTTC
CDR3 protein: CASSPAYGGGGEQYF